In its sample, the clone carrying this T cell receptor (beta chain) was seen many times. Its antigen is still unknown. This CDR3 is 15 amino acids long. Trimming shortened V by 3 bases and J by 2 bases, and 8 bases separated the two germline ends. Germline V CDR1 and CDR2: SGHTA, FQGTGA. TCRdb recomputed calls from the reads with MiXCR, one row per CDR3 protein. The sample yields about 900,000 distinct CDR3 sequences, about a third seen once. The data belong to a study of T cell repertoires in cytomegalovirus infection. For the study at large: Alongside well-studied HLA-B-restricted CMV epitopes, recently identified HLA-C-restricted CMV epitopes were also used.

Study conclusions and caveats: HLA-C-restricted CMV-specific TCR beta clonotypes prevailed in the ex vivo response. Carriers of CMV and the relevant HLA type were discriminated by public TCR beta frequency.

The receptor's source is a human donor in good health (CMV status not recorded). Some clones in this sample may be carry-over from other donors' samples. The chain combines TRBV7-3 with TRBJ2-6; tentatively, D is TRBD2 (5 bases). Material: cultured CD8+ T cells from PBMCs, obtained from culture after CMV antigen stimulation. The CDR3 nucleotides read TGTGCCAGCAGCTTTCGGGGAACTGGGGCCAACGTCCTGACTTTC. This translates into CASSFRGTGANVLTF.